Following are 20 T cell receptor beta chains from one sample sequenced in a study of T-cell reconstitution after alpha-beta-depleted transplantation in children. For TCRbeta, the library was prepared with unique molecular identifiers. MiXCR, applied by TCRdb to the PCR reads, yields one record per CDR3 protein. This sample yields approximately 200,000 distinct CDR3 sequences, of which roughly 15% are seen a single time; about 12% belongs to the top ten. The material sequenced was PBMCs from the stem cell graft donor, taken from the stem cell graft. Source of these receptors: a human donor who donated a stem cell graft to a child with acute lymphoblastic leukemia.

This clonotype was picked up many times. V is TRBV10-2 and J is TRBJ1-4; D is possibly TRBD1 (6 bases). Germline CDR1 and CDR2: WSHSY and SAAADI. V lost 11 bases to trimming and J lost 4 bases, with 14 bases between them. The CDR3 has 13 residues. This CDR3 is CASGGAGNEKLFF. The DNA of the CDR3 is TGCGCCTCGGGGGGGGCGGGTAATGAAAAACTGTTTTTT.

Worth noting for this clonotype: This may be a read error, as it is one base from a much larger clone. The chain has TRBV5-4 and TRBJ1-2; no firm D call. CDR3 length: 12 residues. V lost 5 bases and J lost 2, with 7 bases in between. In germline, CDR1 is SGHNT, CDR2 YYREEE (reference sequence). CDR3 amino acids: CASRMDNYGYTF. Here the CDR3 DNA reads TGTGCCAGCAGAATGGACAACTATGGCTACACCTTC.

The chain employs TRBV4-1 and TRBJ1-1, with D tentatively TRBD1 (5 bases). This CDR3 contains 17 residues. Trimming left V 0 bases short and J 3 bases short, with 17 bases between. CDR1 is MGHRA and CDR2 is YSYEKL in the germline V gene. The CDR3 nucleotides are TGCGCCAGCAGCCAAGATAAAGGGATGGGGGGGGACACTGAAGCTTTCTTT. Residues: CASSQDKGMGGDTEAFF.

This clonotype came up many times. A junction end diverges from the germline sequence, so it may reflect a read error. The rearrangement joins TRBV7-9 to TRBJ2-7; the D call may be TRBD1 or TRBD2 (5 bases each). This CDR3 spans 14 amino acids. The germline gives CDR1 SEHNR, CDR2 FQNEAQ (reference sequence). DNA of the CDR3: TGTGCCAGCACCTTACCCGGGGCTAGCTCCGAGCAGTACTTC. Residues: CASTLPGASSEQYF.

This clonotype came up many times. This chain connects TRBV5-1 to TRBJ2-3; D is undetermined. There are 15 residues in the CDR3. V was trimmed by 4 bases and J by 5 bases, leaving 17 bases between them. The germline V gene encodes CDR1 SGHRS and CDR2 YFSETQ. The DNA for the CDR3 is TGCGCCAGCAGCCTGATGACCTCGACGGGAGATACGCAGTATTTT. This translates into CASSLMTSTGDTQYF.

This clonotype turned up a few times. V and J are TRBV5-1 and TRBJ1-2; possibly TRBD1 for D (5 bases). The V and J ends lost 0 bases and 4 bases respectively, with 16 bases between them. The CDR3 is 16 residues long. CDR1 and CDR2 (germline): SGHRS, YFSETQ. In DNA, the CDR3 is TGCGCCAGCAGCTTGGACGGAGAAGGGGTTAGCTATGGCTACACCTTC. It encodes CASSLDGEGVSYGYTF.

This clonotype was counted at least ten times. CDR3 in amino acids: CASRGLGTQYF. In nucleotides, the CDR3 is TGTGCCAGCAGAGGATTGGGGACCCAGTACTTC. The genes are TRBV28 and TRBJ2-5; no definite D call. The CDR3 has 11 residues. Germline CDR1 MDHEN, CDR2 SYDVKM. Trimming stripped 6 bases from V and 7 bases from J, with 9 bases between.

This clonotype was picked up many times. The V call is TRBV5-1, the J call TRBJ2-2; D remains ambiguous. The CDR3 contains 12 residues. V lost 4 bases, J lost 0 bases, and 1 base lay in between. Germline loops: CDR1 SGHRS, CDR2 YFSETQ. In nucleotides, the CDR3 is TGCGCCAGCAGCGCGAACACCGGGGAGCTGTTTTTT. This codes for CASSANTGELFF.

This clonotype was detected a few times. The chain couples TRBV5-1 to TRBJ2-4; 11 bases align to TRBD1. The trim removed 0 bases at V and 7 bases at J, leaving 6 bases unmatched. The CDR3 spans 16 residues. Looked up from germline, CDR1 is SGHRS and CDR2 is YFSETQ. CDR3 sequence reads: CASSLESGTGGNIQYF. CDR3 sequence (DNA): TGCGCCAGCAGCTTGGAATCCGGGACAGGGGGTAACATTCAGTACTTC.

This clonotype has ten or more counts. The rearrangement joins TRBV6-5 to TRBJ2-1, with 11 bases matching TRBD2. The V gene's germline CDR1 is MNHEY and CDR2 SVGAGI. J lost 4 bases, V lost 6 bases, and 8 bases had no gene match. The CDR3 has 16 amino acids. CDR3 nucleotide sequence: TGTGCCAGCAGCCTCCAGGGGACTAGCGGATACAATGAGCAGTTCTTC. Amino acids: CASSLQGTSGYNEQFF.

This clonotype was seen ten or more times. V gene TRBV20-1 combines with J gene TRBJ1-1; TRBD1 agrees at 10 bases. CDR3 size: 15 residues. Germline assignment: CDR1 DFQATT and CDR2 SNEGSKA (reference sequence). Trimming at V came to 1 base and at J to 3 bases, leaving 5 bases not matched to a gene. CDR3 nucleotides: TGCAGTGCTAGAGTGTTTGGGACAGGGGACACTGAAGCTTTCTTT. The encoded protein is CSARVFGTGDTEAFF.

This clonotype was counted at least ten times. The chain joins TRBV28 to TRBJ2-1, with 9 bases identical to TRBD1. Unmatched junction bases numbered 10, after V lost 7 bases and J lost 3 bases. The CDR3 has 16 amino acids. Germline assignment: CDR1 MDHEN and CDR2 SYDVKM. CDR3 loop: CASTGQGEALYNEQFF. CDR3 sequence (DNA): TGTGCCAGCACGGGACAGGGAGAGGCCCTCTACAATGAGCAGTTCTTC.

This clonotype has at least ten counts. The chain employs TRBV29-1 and TRBJ1-6; D possibly corresponds to TRBD1 (5 bases). The CDR3 spans 14 residues. From germline, CDR1 is SQVTM and CDR2 ANQGSEA. The ends were cut back, 5 bases at V and 8 bases at J, with 16 bases in the middle. The CDR3 DNA follows: TGCAGCGTTTCGGGGGGAGCCCAGGATTCACCCCTCCACTTT. This sequence encodes CSVSGGAQDSPLHF.

This clonotype was seen just once. The V gene is TRBV2, the J gene TRBJ2-2; a weak D match, TRBD2 (5 bases). Germline V gene lookup returns CDR1 SNHLY and CDR2 FYNNEI. V lost 8 bases, J lost 0 bases, and 10 bases lay in between. The length of the CDR3 is 14 residues. This CDR3 reads CASCKDSNTGELFF. The CDR3 nucleotides are TGTGCCAGCTGTAAGGACTCGAACACCGGGGAGCTGTTTTTT.

Ten or more counts support this clonotype. The chain combines TRBV29-1 with TRBJ1-1; the D gene is possibly TRBD1 (5 bases). CDR1 is SQVTM, CDR2 ANQGSEA, per germline. This CDR3 contains 14 residues. V was trimmed by 5 bases and J by 0 bases, leaving 13 bases between them. In DNA, the CDR3 is TGCAGCGTTTACCCGCAGGGCATGAACACTGAAGCTTTCTTT. The encoded protein is CSVYPQGMNTEAFF.

In regard to this clonotype: A much larger clone sits a single nucleotide away, making a read error possible. CDR3 bases: TGTGCCAGCAGCCTAAACGGGGAACTGTCCTACAATGAGCAGTTCTTC. Encoded protein: CASSLNGELSYNEQFF. The chain carries TRBV6-1 and TRBJ2-1; D is possibly TRBD2 (5 bases). CDR1 and CDR2 from the germline V gene are MNHNS and SASEGT. Trimming removed 6 bases at V and 1 base at J, with 16 bases between. The CDR3 contains 16 residues.

This clonotype has ten or more counts. The rearrangement joins TRBV27 to TRBJ1-1; D remains unclear. Trimming shortened V by 7 bases and J by 3 bases, and 0 bases separated the two germline ends. Per the germline V gene, CDR1 is MNHEY and CDR2 is SMNVEV (reference sequence). The CDR3 is 9 amino acids. The CDR3 nucleotides read TGTGCCAGCAACACTGAAGCTTTCTTT. This encodes CASNTEAFF.

This clonotype came up a few times. The V call is TRBV11-2, the J call TRBJ2-1; the match to TRBD2 covers 8 bases. There are 15 residues in the CDR3. CDR1 SGHAT and CDR2 FQNNGV come from the germline V gene. The ends lost 0 bases at V and 9 bases at J; junction bases unmatched: 7. The CDR3 reads CASSLEWVAGGEQFF. For the CDR3, the DNA is TGTGCCAGCAGCTTAGAGTGGGTCGCGGGGGGTGAGCAGTTCTTC.

This clonotype is medium-sized. The gene calls are TRBV20-1 and TRBJ2-3, with TRBD1 matching over 8 bases. Trimming removed 8 bases from V and 1 base from J; junction bases left unmatched: 5. Germline CDR1 and CDR2: DFQATT and SNEGSKA (reference sequence). CDR3 length: 13 residues. This chain's CDR3 is CSTPGQGTDTQYF. Written as DNA, the CDR3 is TGCAGTACCCCGGGACAGGGCACAGATACGCAGTATTTT.

This clonotype was counted at least ten times. The V call is TRBV5-1, the J call TRBJ1-4; D unclear. Germline V gene lookup returns CDR1 SGHRS and CDR2 YFSETQ. The V and J ends lost 4 bases and 8 bases respectively, with 15 bases between them. The CDR3 spans 14 residues. CDR3 sequence reads: CASSPGHREEKLFF. The DNA for the CDR3 is TGCGCCAGCAGCCCCGGGCACCGGGAGGAAAAACTGTTTTTT.